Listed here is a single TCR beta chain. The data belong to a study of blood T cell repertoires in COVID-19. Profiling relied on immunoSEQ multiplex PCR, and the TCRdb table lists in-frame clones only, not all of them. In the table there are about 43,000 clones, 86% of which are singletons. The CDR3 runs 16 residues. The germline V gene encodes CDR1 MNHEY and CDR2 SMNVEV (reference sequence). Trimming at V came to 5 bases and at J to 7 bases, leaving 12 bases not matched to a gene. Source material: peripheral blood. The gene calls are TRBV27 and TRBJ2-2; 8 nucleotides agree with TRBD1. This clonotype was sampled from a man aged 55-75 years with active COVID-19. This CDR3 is CASSISGQGLNGELFF. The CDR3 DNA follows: TGTGCCAGCAGTATTAGCGGACAGGGCCTTAACGGGGAGCTGTTTTTT.